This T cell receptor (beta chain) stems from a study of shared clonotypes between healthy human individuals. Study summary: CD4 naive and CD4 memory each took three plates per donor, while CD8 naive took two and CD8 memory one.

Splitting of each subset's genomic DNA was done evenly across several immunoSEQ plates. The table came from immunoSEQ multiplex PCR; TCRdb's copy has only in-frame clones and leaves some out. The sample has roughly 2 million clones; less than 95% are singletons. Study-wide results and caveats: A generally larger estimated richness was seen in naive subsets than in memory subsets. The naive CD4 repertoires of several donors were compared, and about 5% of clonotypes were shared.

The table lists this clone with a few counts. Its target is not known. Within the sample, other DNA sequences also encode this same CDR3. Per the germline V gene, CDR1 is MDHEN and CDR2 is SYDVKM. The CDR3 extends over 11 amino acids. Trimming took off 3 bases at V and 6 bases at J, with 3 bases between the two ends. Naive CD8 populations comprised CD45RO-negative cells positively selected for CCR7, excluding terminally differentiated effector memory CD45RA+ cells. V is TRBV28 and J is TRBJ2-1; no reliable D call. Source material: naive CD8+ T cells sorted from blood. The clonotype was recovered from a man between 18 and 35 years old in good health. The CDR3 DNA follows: TGTGCCAGCAGTTTTAGCAATGAGCAGTTCTTC. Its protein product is CASSFSNEQFF.